This record covers a single TCR beta chain. In replicate PCRs of sorted subsets, approximately 210 ng DNA, about 29,000 T cell genomes, was used. Sequencing was performed with immunoSEQ multiplex PCR; in TCRdb, only in-frame clones are kept and a portion is missing. This table holds about 2.3 million clones, approximately 93% found once. The sample originates from a study of shared clonotypes between healthy human individuals. CDR3 length: 17 residues. The germline V gene encodes CDR1 SGHVS and CDR2 FNYEAQ. The ends lost 0 bases at V and 2 bases at J; junction bases unmatched: 6. The investigators split CD4+ cells into a CD45RA+ naive subset and a CD45RA-negative memory subset.

The TCR comes from a man younger than 35 in good health. Some clones in this sample may be carry-over from other donors' samples. The J gene is TRBJ2-1, the V gene TRBV7-6, with 8 positions matching TRBD2. Sequenced input: naive CD4+ T cells from PBMCs. Subset meaning: CD45RA+ positively selected. CDR3 nucleotide sequence: TGTGCCAGCAGCTTAGCGTGGACCGGGAGGGCCTACAATGAGCAGTTCTTC. Protein product: CASSLAWTGRAYNEQFF.